This entry concerns a single TCR beta chain. The data were obtained in a study of blood T cell repertoires in COVID-19. Study at large: Sites in the United States, Italy and Spain provided acute and convalescent COVID-19 samples. PBMCs, B-cell-depleted T cells, or T cells were the source of the cDNA or gDNA that made up the material.

In the authors' methods: Using reference gene primer amplification, nucleated cell counts were estimated. Libraries were prepared by immunoSEQ multiplex PCR; TCRdb keeps only in-frame clonotypes and omits some of them. The V and J calls and clone size are taken from that table; D and trimming were inferred from the DNA. Among fewer than 200,000 clones listed, approximately 88% were seen once. With V trimmed by 6 bases and J by 2 bases, 6 bases remained unmatched. The germline V gene encodes CDR1 MNHEY and CDR2 SVGAGI. This CDR3 has 15 residues. The TCR comes from an elderly woman with active or convalescent COVID-19. The sequencing sample was made of peripheral blood. V gene TRBV6-5 combines with J gene TRBJ2-3; 9 nucleotides line up with TRBD2. CDR3 in DNA: TGTGCCAGCAGGAGTAGCGGGGGCCTCACAGATACGCAGTATTTT. Translation gives CASRSSGGLTDTQYF.